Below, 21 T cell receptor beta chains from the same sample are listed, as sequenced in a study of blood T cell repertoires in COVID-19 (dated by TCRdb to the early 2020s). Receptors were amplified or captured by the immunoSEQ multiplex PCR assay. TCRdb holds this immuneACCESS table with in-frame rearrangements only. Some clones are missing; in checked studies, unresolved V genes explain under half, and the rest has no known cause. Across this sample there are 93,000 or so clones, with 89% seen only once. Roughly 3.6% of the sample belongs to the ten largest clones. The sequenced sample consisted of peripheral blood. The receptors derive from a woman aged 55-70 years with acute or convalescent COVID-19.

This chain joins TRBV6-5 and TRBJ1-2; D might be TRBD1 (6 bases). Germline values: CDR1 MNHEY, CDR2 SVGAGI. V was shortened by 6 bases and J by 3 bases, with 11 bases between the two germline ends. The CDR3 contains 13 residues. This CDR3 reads CASRQGIDYGYTF. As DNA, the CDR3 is TGTGCCAGCAGACAGGGAATCGACTATGGCTACACCTTC.

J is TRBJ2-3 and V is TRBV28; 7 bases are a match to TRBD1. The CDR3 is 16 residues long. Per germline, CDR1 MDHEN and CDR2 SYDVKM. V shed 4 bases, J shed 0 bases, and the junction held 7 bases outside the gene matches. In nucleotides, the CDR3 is TGTGCCAGCAGTTCACCGGGACAGACTAGCACAGATACGCAGTATTTT. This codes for CASSSPGQTSTDTQYF. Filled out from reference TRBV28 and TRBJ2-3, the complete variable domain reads DVKVTQSSRYLVKRTGEKVFLECVQDMDHENMFWYRQDPGLGLRLIYFSYDVKMKEKGDIPEGYSVSREKKERFSLILESASTNQTSMYLCASSSPGQTSTDTQYFGPGTRLTVL.

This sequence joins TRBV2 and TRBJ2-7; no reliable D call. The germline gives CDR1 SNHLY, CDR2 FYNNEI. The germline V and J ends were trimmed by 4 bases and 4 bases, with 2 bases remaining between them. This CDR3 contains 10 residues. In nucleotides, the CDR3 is TGTGCCAGCAGTGCGTACGAGCAGTACGTC. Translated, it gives CASSAYEQYV.

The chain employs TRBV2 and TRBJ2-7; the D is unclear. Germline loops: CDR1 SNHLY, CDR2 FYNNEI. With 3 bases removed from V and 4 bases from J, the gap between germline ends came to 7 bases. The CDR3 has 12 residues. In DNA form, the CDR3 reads TGTGCCAGCAGTGAGATCGGTTACGAGCAGTACGTC. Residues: CASSEIGYEQYV.

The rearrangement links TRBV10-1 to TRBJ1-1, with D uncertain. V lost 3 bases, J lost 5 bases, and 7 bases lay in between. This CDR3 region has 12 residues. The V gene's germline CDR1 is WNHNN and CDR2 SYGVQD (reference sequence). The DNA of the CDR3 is TGCGCCAGCAGTGATGACACAACTGAAGCTTTCTTT. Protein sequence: CASSDDTTEAFF.

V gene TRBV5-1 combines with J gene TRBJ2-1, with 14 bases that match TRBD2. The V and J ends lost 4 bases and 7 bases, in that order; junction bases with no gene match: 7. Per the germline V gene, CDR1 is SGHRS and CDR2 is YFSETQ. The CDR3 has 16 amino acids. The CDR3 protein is CASSGGLAGASNEQFF. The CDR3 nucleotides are TGCGCCAGCAGCGGGGGACTAGCGGGAGCTTCGAATGAGCAGTTCTTC. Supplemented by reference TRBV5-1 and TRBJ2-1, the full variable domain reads KAGVTQTPRYLIKTRGQQVTLSCSPISGHRSVSWYQQTPGQGLQFLFEYFSETQRNKGNFPGRFSGRQFSNSRSEMNVSTLELGDSALYLCASSGGLAGASNEQFFGPGTRLTVL.

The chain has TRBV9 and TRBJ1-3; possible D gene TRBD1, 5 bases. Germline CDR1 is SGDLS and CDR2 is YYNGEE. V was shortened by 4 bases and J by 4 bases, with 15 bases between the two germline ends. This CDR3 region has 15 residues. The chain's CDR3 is CASSLDRRVGNTIYF. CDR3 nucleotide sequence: TGTGCCAGCAGCCTCGACAGACGAGTAGGAAACACCATATATTTT.

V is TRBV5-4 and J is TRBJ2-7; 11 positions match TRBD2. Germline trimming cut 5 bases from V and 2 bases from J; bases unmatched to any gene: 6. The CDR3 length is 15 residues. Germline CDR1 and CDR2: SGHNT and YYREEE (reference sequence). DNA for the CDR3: TGTGCCAGCAGTCGCTCGGGACTAGCGGCCTACGAGCAGTACTTC. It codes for CASSRSGLAAYEQYF.

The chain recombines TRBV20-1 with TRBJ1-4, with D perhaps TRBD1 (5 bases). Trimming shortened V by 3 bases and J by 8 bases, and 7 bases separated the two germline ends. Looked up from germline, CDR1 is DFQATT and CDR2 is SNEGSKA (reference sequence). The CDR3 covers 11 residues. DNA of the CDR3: TGCAGTGCTAGTCGGGGGGAAAAACTGTTTTTT. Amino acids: CSASRGEKLFF.

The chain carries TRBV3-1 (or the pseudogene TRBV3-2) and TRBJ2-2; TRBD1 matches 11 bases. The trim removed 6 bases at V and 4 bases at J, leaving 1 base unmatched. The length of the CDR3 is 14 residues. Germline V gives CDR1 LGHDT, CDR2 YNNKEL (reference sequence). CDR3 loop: CASRGTGGTGELFF. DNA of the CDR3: TGTGCCAGCAGAGGGACAGGGGGCACCGGGGAGCTGTTTTTT.

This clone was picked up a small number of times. The CDR3 region is CASSEAGTWSYGYTF. Here the CDR3 DNA reads TGTGCCAGCAGTGAGGCCGGGACATGGAGCTATGGCTACACCTTC. This chain connects TRBV2 to TRBJ1-2; TRBD1 might be the D (6 bases). The CDR3 totals 15 residues. V was clipped by 3 bases and J by 4 bases, with 15 bases between them. Per germline, CDR1 SNHLY and CDR2 FYNNEI.

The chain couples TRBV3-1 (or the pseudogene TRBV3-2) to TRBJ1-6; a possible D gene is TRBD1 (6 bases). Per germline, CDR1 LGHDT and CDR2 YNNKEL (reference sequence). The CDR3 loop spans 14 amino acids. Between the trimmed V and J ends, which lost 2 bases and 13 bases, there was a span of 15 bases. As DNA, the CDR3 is TGTGCCAGCAGCCAAAGAAGTTCGACAGGCCCCCTCCACTTT. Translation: CASSQRSSTGPLHF.

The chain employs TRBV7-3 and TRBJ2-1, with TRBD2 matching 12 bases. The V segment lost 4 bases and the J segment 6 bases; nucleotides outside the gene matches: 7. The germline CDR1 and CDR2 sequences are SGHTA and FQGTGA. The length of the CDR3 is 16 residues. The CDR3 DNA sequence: TGTGCCAGCAGCTGGGCGGAACTAGCGGGAGGCAATGAGCAGTTCTTC. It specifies CASSWAELAGGNEQFF.

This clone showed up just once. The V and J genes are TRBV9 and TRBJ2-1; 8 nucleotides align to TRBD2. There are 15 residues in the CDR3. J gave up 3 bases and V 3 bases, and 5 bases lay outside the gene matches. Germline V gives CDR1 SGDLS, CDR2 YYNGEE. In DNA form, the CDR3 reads TGTGCCAGCAGCGCCCGGGGGGGGCTCTACAATGAGCAGTTCTTC. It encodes CASSARGGLYNEQFF.

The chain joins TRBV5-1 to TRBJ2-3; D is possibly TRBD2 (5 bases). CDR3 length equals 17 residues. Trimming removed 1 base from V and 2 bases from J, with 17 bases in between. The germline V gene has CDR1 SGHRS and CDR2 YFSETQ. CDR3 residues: CASSLSGGGRYTDTQYF. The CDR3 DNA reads TGCGCCAGCAGCTTGTCAGGAGGTGGGAGATACACAGATACGCAGTATTTT.

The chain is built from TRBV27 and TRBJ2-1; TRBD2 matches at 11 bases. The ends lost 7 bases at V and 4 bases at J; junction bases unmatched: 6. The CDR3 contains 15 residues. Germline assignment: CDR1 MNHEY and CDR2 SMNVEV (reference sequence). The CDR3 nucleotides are TGTGCCAGCACTCCACTAGCGGGAGCTTACAATGAGCAGTTCTTC. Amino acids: CASTPLAGAYNEQFF.

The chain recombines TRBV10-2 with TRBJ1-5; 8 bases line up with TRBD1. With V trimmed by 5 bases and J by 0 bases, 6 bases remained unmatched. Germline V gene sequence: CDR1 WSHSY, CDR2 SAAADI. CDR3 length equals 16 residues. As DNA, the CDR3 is TGCGCCAGCAGTTACCAGGGGGCGGATAGCAATCAGCCCCAGCATTTT. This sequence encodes CASSYQGADSNQPQHF.

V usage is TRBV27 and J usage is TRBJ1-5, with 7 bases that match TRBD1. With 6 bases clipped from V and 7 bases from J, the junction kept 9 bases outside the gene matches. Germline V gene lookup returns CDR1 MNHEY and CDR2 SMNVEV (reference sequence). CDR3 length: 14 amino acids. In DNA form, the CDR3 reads TGTGCCAGCAGGCTGACAGGGCGGCAACAGCCCCAGCATTTT. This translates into CASRLTGRQQPQHF.

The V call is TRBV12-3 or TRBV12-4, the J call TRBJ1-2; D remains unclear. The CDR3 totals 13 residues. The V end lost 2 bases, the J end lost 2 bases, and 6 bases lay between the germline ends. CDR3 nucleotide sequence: TGTGCCAGCAGTTTACACACCAACTATGGCTACACCTTC. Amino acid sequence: CASSLHTNYGYTF.

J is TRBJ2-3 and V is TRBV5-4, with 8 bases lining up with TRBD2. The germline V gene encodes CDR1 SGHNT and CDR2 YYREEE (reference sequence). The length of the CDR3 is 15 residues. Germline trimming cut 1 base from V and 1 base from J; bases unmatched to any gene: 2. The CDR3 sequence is CASSLPGLGTDTQYF. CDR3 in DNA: TGTGCCAGCAGCTTGCCGGGACTAGGCACAGATACGCAGTATTTT.

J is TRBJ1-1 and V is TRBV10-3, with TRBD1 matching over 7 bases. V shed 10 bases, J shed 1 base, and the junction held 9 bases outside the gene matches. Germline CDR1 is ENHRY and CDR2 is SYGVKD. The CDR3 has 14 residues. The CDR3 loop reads CATQGQPGNTEAFF. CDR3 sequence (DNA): TGTGCCACTCAGGGACAGCCGGGGAACACTGAAGCTTTCTTT.